This T cell receptor (beta chain) is from a study of T cells after yellow fever vaccination. V dropped 6 bases and J dropped 7; count of bases not matched to a gene: 8. The CDR3 runs 14 residues. CDR1 MNHNS and CDR2 SASEGT come from the germline V gene. This clonotype was counted at least ten times. Production of TCR cDNA was by 5'RACE template switching, which also added a universal primer site and UMIs. TCRdb ran MiXCR on the 5' RACE reads and lists one entry per CDR3 protein. The sample holds about 160,000 distinct CDR3 sequences; around 7% are singletons and the top ten take 2.5% to 3%. This clonotype originated in a man aged 18 to 35 who received the YFV17D yellow fever vaccine. Material: CD4+ T cells sorted from PBMCs, obtained 4 to 6 days after the first yellow fever vaccination. The J gene is TRBJ1-5, the V gene TRBV6-1, with TRBD1 matching 8 bases. As DNA, the CDR3 is TGTGCCAGCAGCCCCGGACAGGGAGGGCAGCCCCAGCATTTT. It codes for CASSPGQGGQPQHF.